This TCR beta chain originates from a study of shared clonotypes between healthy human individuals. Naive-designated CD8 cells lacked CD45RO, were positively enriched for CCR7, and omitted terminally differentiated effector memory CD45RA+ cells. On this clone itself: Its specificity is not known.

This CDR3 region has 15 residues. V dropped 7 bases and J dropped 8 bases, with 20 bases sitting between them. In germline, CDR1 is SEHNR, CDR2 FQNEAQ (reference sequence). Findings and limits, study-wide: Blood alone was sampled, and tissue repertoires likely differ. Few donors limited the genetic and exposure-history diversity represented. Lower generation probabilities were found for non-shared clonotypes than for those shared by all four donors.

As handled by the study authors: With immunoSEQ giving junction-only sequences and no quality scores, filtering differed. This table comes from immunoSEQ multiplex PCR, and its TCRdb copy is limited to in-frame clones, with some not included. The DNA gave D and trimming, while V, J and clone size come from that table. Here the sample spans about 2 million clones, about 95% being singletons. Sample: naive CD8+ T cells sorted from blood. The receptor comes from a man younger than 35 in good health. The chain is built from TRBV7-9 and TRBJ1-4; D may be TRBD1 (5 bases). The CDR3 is CASTVSEQENEKLFF. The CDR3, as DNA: TGTGCCAGCACCGTCTCGGAACAGGAAAACGAAAAACTGTTTTTT. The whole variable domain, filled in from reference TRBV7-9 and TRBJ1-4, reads DTGVSQNPRHKITKRGQNVTFRCDPISEHNRLYWYRQTLGQGPEFLTYFQNEAQLEKSRLLSDRFSAERPKGSFSTLEIQRTEQGDSAMYLCASTVSEQENEKLFFGSGTQLSVL.